Listed below are T cell receptor beta chains from one sample, sequenced in a study of blood T cells in healthy people across ages. TCRdb re-called the 5' RACE reads through MiXCR, storing one row per CDR3 protein. The sample contains 650,000 to 1,000,000 distinct CDR3 sequences, roughly 35% of which appear only once. The sequenced sample was blood. The receptors shown here come from a man aged 18-30 years in good health. The CDR3 runs from the conserved cysteine through the conserved F or W. Each record gives: clone size, J gene, D gene, V gene, CDR3 length, CDR3 DNA, CDR3 protein. The D gene is left open where the match is weak. The listing skips clone size in some rows; elsewhere it reads once, few, many or a size class.

abundance: -
j_gene: TRBJ2-7
d_gene: TRBD1
v_gene: TRBV12-3/TRBV12-4
len: 16
CDR3nt: TGTGCCAGCAGTTTCGGCCGAAAGGGACAGGACAATGAGCAGTACTTC
CDR3aa: CASSFGRKGQDNEQYF

abundance: many
j_gene: TRBJ2-1
d_gene: TRBD2
v_gene: TRBV4-3
len: 15
CDR3nt: TGCGCCAGCAGCCAAGCGGGACTAGCCCTCAATGAGCAGTTCTTC
CDR3aa: CASSQAGLALNEQFF

abundance: many
j_gene: TRBJ2-3
d_gene: TRBD2
v_gene: TRBV12-3/TRBV12-4
len: 16
CDR3nt: TGTGCCAGCAGCTTGACTAGCTCCACAAGCACAGATACGCAGTATTTT
CDR3aa: CASSLTSSTSTDTQYF

abundance: few
j_gene: TRBJ1-4
d_gene: -
v_gene: TRBV20-1
len: 17
CDR3nt: TGCAGTGCTAAACCTCGGACCGCCCGCACAACTAATGAAAAACTGTTTTTT
CDR3aa: CSAKPRTARTTNEKLFF

abundance: -
j_gene: TRBJ1-4
d_gene: TRBD1
v_gene: TRBV25-1
len: 15
CDR3nt: TGTGCCAGCAGTGAACTCAGGGGGTTGGGTGAAAAACTGTTTTTT
CDR3aa: CASSELRGLGEKLFF

abundance: few
j_gene: TRBJ2-2
d_gene: TRBD1
v_gene: TRBV28
len: 16
CDR3nt: TGTGCCACGTACCAACTCTCGGGACAGCTAACCGGGGAGCTGTTTTTT
CDR3aa: CATYQLSGQLTGELFF

abundance: few
j_gene: TRBJ2-7
d_gene: TRBD1
v_gene: TRBV6-2/TRBV6-3
len: 16
CDR3nt: TGTGCCAGCAGTTATTCAGGGGGCGTCGTCTCCTACGAGCAGTACTTC
CDR3aa: CASSYSGGVVSYEQYF

abundance: few
j_gene: TRBJ2-4
d_gene: -
v_gene: TRBV7-2
len: 14
CDR3nt: TGTGCCAGCAGCTTATGGGGGACCAAAAACATTCAGTACTTC
CDR3aa: CASSLWGTKNIQYF

abundance: -
j_gene: TRBJ2-7
d_gene: TRBD2
v_gene: TRBV6-2/TRBV6-3
len: 13
CDR3nt: TGTGCCAGCAGGGAAGCGGGGGGTTATGAGCAGTACTTC
CDR3aa: CASREAGGYEQYF

abundance: few
j_gene: TRBJ2-3
d_gene: -
v_gene: TRBV2
len: 13
CDR3nt: TGTGCCAGCACCCTGGAGGCGAGGGATACGCAGTATTTT
CDR3aa: CASTLEARDTQYF

abundance: -
j_gene: TRBJ2-3
d_gene: TRBD1
v_gene: TRBV29-1
len: 15
CDR3nt: TGCAGCGTTGAAGATCAGGTCAGGGGGACAGATACGCAGTATTTT
CDR3aa: CSVEDQVRGTDTQYF

abundance: -
j_gene: TRBJ1-1
d_gene: -
v_gene: TRBV2
len: 13
CDR3nt: TGTGCCAGCAGTGGAGCCATGAACACTGAAGCTTTCTTT
CDR3aa: CASSGAMNTEAFF